This T cell receptor beta chain originates from a study of cytomegalovirus exposure and HLA in healthy donors. In the PCR, 60 Vbeta and 13 Jbeta primers were used. The protocol was immunoSEQ multiplex PCR, while the TCRdb copy is restricted to in-frame clones and leaves out a portion. The sample shows 95,000 to 100,000 clones, approximately 76% of them seen only once. Study outcomes and limitations: Per a later analysis, HLA-associated TCR beta chains showed more clonal expansion than other, equally common TCR beta chains. In a later analysis, specific HLA alleles were associated with 15,000 or so TCR beta sequences at a 0.05 false discovery rate. Investigators reported over 150 TCR beta chains as tied to cytomegalovirus. Rarity characterized most TCR sequences, yet some public TCRs appeared in many donors.

The CDR3 spans 17 residues. The V gene lost 0 bases and the J gene lost 6 bases, with 18 bases spanning the gap. The germline gives CDR1 LGHNA, CDR2 YSLEER. With regard to this clone: Its target is unknown.

This receptor was taken from a middle-aged man in good health and CMV-seronegative. The chain employs TRBV4-3 and TRBJ1-5, with D maybe TRBD1 (5 bases). Sequenced input: PBMCs. CDR3 sequence (DNA): TGCGCCAGCAGCCAAGATCGACAGTTCGTCAAGCCTCAGCCCCAGCATTTT. As protein: CASSQDRQFVKPQPQHF.